The clone carrying this TCR beta chain has a handful of counts. Antigen: not known. This entry comes from a study of cytomegalovirus exposure and HLA in healthy donors. Study-level points and caveats: Later analysis associated a missense DCLRE1C variant with TCR beta V- and J-gene trimming. Most TCR sequences were uncommon, yet certain public TCRs appeared in many donors. Productive rates of about 87% or about 30% were seen for most TCR beta V segments in an earlier analysis.

The PCR ran on 60 Vbeta and 13 Jbeta primers. Method: immunoSEQ multiplex PCR; TCRdb's copy keeps in-frame clones and lacks some. This repertoire shows 75,000 to 90,000 clones, around 70% found once; its top ten account for 20% to 25%. This receptor was identified in a man aged 25 to 45 in good health and CMV-seropositive. Input material: PBMCs.

The CDR3 here is CASSTFQGEAFF. In DNA form, the CDR3 reads TGTGCCAGCAGCACCTTCCAGGGTGAAGCTTTCTTT. The chain combines TRBV9 with TRBJ1-1; maybe TRBD1 (5 bases). CDR3 length equals 12 residues. Trimming shortened V by 4 bases and J by 7 bases, and 11 bases separated the two germline ends. Germline-derived CDR1 and CDR2 are SGDLS and YYNGEE.